One and the same sample provided the 21 T cell receptor beta chains below, sequenced in a study of T cell repertoires in cytomegalovirus infection (dated by TCRdb to between 2017 and 2020). The instrument was an Illumina HiSeq 1500. Through fastp at Q25 and MiXCR, TCRdb rebuilt clones from the public reads, retaining in-frame beta chains. Entries that share a CDR3 protein sequence are merged under the most common genes and DNA. The sample includes approximately 180,000 distinct CDR3 sequences, with about 21% observed a single time. The ten largest clones add up to less than 3% of the sample. The sequencing input was PBMCs. The source of these receptors is a human donor in good health (CMV status not recorded). Some clones in this sample may be carry-over from other donors' samples.

The chain recombines TRBV5-4 with TRBJ1-2; 7 bases align to TRBD1. The CDR3 runs 15 residues. Germline lookup yields CDR1 SGHNT and CDR2 YYREEE (reference sequence). Trimming took 0 bases from V and 0 from J; bases not matched to a gene: 2. The CDR3 sequence: CASSLGGGANYGYTF. DNA for the CDR3: TGTGCCAGCAGCTTGGGAGGGGGCGCTAACTATGGCTACACCTTC.

Many counts were recorded for this clonotype. This chain links TRBV12-3 or TRBV12-4 with TRBJ1-2; 8 bases fit TRBD1. V trimming: 6 bases; J trimming: 2 bases; junction bases outside the gene matches: 2. The CDR3 length is 13 residues. CDR3 in amino acids: CASSRDRNYGYTF. CDR3 nucleotide sequence: TGTGCCAGCAGCCGGGACAGGAACTATGGCTACACCTTC.

The sample holds a few counts of this clonotype. The chain employs TRBV6-2 or TRBV6-3 and TRBJ1-5; 8 nucleotides agree with TRBD1. Trimming cost V 0 bases and J 0 bases; bases outside gene matches: 4. Per germline, CDR1 MNHEY and CDR2 SVGEGT. The CDR3 is 17 residues long. CDR3 in DNA: TGTGCCAGCAGTTACTCGTCAGGGGGCTATAGCAATCAGCCCCAGCATTTT. Amino acid sequence: CASSYSSGGYSNQPQHF.

This clonotype was seen a single time. The J gene is TRBJ2-7, the V gene TRBV30; 8 bases are a match to TRBD2. J was trimmed by 2 bases and V by 8 bases; bases with no gene match: 5. The CDR3 is 12 amino acids. The germline gives CDR1 GTSNPN, CDR2 SVGIG (reference sequence). The CDR3 protein is CARSGTTYEQYF. Written as DNA, the CDR3 is TGTGCCCGTAGCGGGACTACCTACGAGCAGTACTTC.

This clonotype was observed a handful of times. J is TRBJ2-5 and V is TRBV27, with D possibly being TRBD1 or TRBD2 (5 bases each). With 6 bases removed from V and 4 bases from J, the gap between germline ends came to 21 bases. The CDR3 loop spans 16 amino acids. The germline gives CDR1 MNHEY, CDR2 SMNVEV (reference sequence). The CDR3 here is CASRPSPGRVGETQYF. CDR3 DNA sequence: TGTGCCAGCAGACCCTCGCCGGGGCGAGTTGGAGAGACCCAGTACTTC.

This clonotype was recorded a few times. This chain joins TRBV6-4 and TRBJ2-5, with 9 bases lining up with TRBD1. J was trimmed by 4 bases and V by 3 bases; bases with no gene match: 9. Per germline, CDR1 MRHNA and CDR2 SNTAGT. The CDR3 runs to 16 residues. The CDR3 coding sequence is TGTGCCAGCAGTGAGGGGACAGGGAGAGGGTCAGAGACCCAGTACTTC. It specifies CASSEGTGRGSETQYF.

This clonotype has ten or more counts. This chain links TRBV6-2 or TRBV6-3 with TRBJ2-7; tentative D call: TRBD1 (5 bases). Trimming took 2 bases from V and 6 from J, leaving 14 bases between them. Germline CDR1 MNHEY, CDR2 SVGEGT. The CDR3 length is 14 residues. The CDR3 coding sequence is TGTGCCAGCAGTTACCAACAGGAGCCTGCCGAGCAGTACTTC. It codes for CASSYQQEPAEQYF.

The rearrangement joins TRBV2 to TRBJ1-6; a possible D gene is TRBD1 (6 bases). V shed 7 bases and J shed 8 bases, with 15 bases lying between them. Per the germline V gene, CDR1 is SNHLY and CDR2 is FYNNEI. The CDR3 runs to 14 residues. CDR3 sequence: CASTSRGGDSPLHF. The CDR3 DNA reads TGTGCCAGCACCTCGAGGGGGGGTGATTCACCCCTCCACTTT.

This clonotype showed up many times. The V gene is TRBV11-3, the J gene TRBJ2-7, with a weak D call TRBD2 (5 bases). The CDR3 runs to 11 residues. The germline V gene has CDR1 SGHNT and CDR2 YENEEA. With 3 bases removed from V and 6 bases from J, the gap between germline ends came to 6 bases. The CDR3, as DNA: TGTGCCAGCAGCTTCCGGGGCGAGCAGTACTTC. As protein: CASSFRGEQYF.

V usage is TRBV7-7 and J usage is TRBJ2-3; no definite D call. The CDR3 extends over 11 amino acids. Germline assignment: CDR1 SSHAT and CDR2 FNYEAQ (reference sequence). Deletions cut 5 bases from V and 5 bases from J, with 5 bases between. The CDR3 region is CASSREDTQYF. The DNA for the CDR3 is TGTGCCAGCAGCAGGGAAGATACGCAGTATTTT.

Only a few counts were recorded for this clonotype. The rearrangement uses TRBV19 and TRBJ1-1, with D possibly matching TRBD1 (6 bases). The CDR3 spans 15 residues. Germline V gene sequence: CDR1 LNHDA, CDR2 SQIVND (reference sequence). V was shortened by 3 bases and J by 1 base, with 12 bases between the two germline ends. The CDR3 protein is CASSIVGASNTEAFF. For the CDR3, the DNA is TGTGCCAGTAGTATTGTGGGGGCTTCGAACACTGAAGCTTTCTTT.

Note on this clonotype: This may come from a read error, since a much larger clone is one base off. The rearrangement joins TRBV5-6 to TRBJ2-7; tentatively, D is TRBD1 (6 bases). Trimming left V 0 bases short and J 9 bases short, with 16 bases between. The germline CDR1 and CDR2 sequences are SGHDT and YYEEEE. This CDR3 is built from 14 residues. The CDR3 DNA reads TGTGCCAGCAGCTTGGAAGCCGGGACACCTCGGCAGTACTTC. Amino acid sequence: CASSLEAGTPRQYF.

Comments on this clonotype: A much larger clonotype is one base distant, so this may be a read error. The chain joins TRBV10-3 to TRBJ2-1, with D uncertain. Germline lookup yields CDR1 ENHRY and CDR2 SYGVKD. The CDR3 has 14 residues. The CDR3 sequence: CAISDTTDDNAQFF. CDR3 nucleotide sequence: TGTGCCATCAGTGATACAACGGACGACAATGCGCAGTTCTTC.

This clonotype was detected only a few times. The V gene is TRBV7-6, the J gene TRBJ2-2; D gene ambiguous. Per germline, CDR1 SGHVS and CDR2 FNYEAQ. V was clipped by 4 bases and J by 6 bases, with 6 bases between them. The CDR3 runs to 12 residues. The CDR3 sequence is CASSYHAGELFF. The CDR3 coding sequence is TGTGCCAGCAGCTACCATGCCGGGGAGCTGTTTTTT.

As regards this clonotype: Lacking the conserved final phenylalanine or tryptophan, this CDR3 likely reflects a read error. This chain joins TRBV15 and TRBJ1-5; D is undetermined. The CDR3 runs 19 residues. Trimming removed 0 bases from V and 2 bases from J, with 20 bases in between. Per germline, CDR1 LNHNV and CDR2 YYDKDF (reference sequence). This CDR3 is CATSRDLPVLSTGNQPQHL. Here the CDR3 DNA reads TGTGCCACCAGCAGAGATCTACCCGTCCTTAGCACTGGCAATCAGCCCCAGCATCTT.

CDR3: CASSPPGTEQYF. The CDR3 bases are TGTGCCAGCAGCCCTCCCGGGACCGAGCAGTACTTC. This chain links TRBV7-9 with TRBJ2-7; D is perhaps TRBD1 or TRBD2 (5 bases each). Trimming shortened V by 5 bases and J by 6 bases, and 11 bases separated the two germline ends. The CDR3 is 12 residues long. Germline loops: CDR1 SEHNR, CDR2 FQNEAQ (reference sequence).

This clonotype was seen at least ten times. V and J are TRBV7-2 and TRBJ2-7, with 9 bases identical to TRBD1. Looked up from germline, CDR1 is SGHTA and CDR2 is FQGNSA. Trimming at V came to 7 bases and at J to 3 bases, leaving 10 bases not matched to a gene. CDR3 size: 15 residues. This CDR3 reads CASTATGTGSYEQYF. The DNA for the CDR3 is TGTGCCAGCACCGCAACCGGGACAGGGAGCTACGAGCAGTACTTC.

V is TRBV4-1 and J is TRBJ1-6, with D unclear. V shed 0 bases and J shed 4 bases, with 7 bases lying between them. The CDR3 consists of 15 residues. CDR1 and CDR2 (germline): MGHRA, YSYEKL. The chain's CDR3 is CASSQETVYNSPLHF. In nucleotides, the CDR3 is TGCGCCAGCAGCCAAGAAACCGTGTATAATTCACCCCTCCACTTT.

This clonotype appeared many times. CDR3: CASSQDRGGAYEQYF. CDR3 DNA sequence: TGTGCCAGCAGCCAAGACCGCGGGGGGGCCTACGAGCAGTACTTC. The chain is built from TRBV4-2 and TRBJ2-7; 9 bases map to TRBD2. Trimming at V came to 0 bases and at J to 2 bases, leaving 2 bases not matched to a gene. The germline V gene has CDR1 LGHNA and CDR2 YNFKEQ. The length of the CDR3 is 15 residues.

This clonotype was seen a handful of times. The chain employs TRBV9 and TRBJ1-2, with a possible D match to TRBD1 (6 bases). Germline loops: CDR1 SGDLS, CDR2 YYNGEE. Trimming took off 0 bases at V and 3 bases at J, with 15 bases between the two ends. There are 16 residues in the CDR3. The CDR3 coding sequence is TGTGCCAGCAGCGTAGCCTCCAGGGGACGTTACTATGGCTACACCTTC. Translation gives CASSVASRGRYYGYTF.

This clonotype was counted between two and nine times. The gene calls are TRBV29-1 and TRBJ2-3, with 7 bases aligning to TRBD2. Germline trimming cut 4 bases from V and 6 bases from J; bases unmatched to any gene: 22. This CDR3 is 18 amino acids long. In germline, CDR1 is SQVTM, CDR2 ANQGSEA. The CDR3 is CSVAPPPPGRGIEDTQYF. The CDR3 coding sequence is TGCAGCGTTGCACCCCCCCCGCCGGGGAGGGGAATCGAGGATACGCAGTATTTT.